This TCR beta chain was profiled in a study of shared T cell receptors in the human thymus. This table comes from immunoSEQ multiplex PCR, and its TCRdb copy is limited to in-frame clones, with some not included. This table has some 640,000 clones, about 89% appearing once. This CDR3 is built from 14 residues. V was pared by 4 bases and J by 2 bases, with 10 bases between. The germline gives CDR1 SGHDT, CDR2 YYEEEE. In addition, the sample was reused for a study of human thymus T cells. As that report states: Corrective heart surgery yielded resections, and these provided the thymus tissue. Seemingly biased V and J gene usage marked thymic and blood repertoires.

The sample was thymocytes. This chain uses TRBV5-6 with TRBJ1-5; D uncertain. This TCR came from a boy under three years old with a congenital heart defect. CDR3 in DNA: TGTGCCAGCAGCCGGACTTTAGGCAATCAGCCCCAGCATTTT. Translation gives CASSRTLGNQPQHF.